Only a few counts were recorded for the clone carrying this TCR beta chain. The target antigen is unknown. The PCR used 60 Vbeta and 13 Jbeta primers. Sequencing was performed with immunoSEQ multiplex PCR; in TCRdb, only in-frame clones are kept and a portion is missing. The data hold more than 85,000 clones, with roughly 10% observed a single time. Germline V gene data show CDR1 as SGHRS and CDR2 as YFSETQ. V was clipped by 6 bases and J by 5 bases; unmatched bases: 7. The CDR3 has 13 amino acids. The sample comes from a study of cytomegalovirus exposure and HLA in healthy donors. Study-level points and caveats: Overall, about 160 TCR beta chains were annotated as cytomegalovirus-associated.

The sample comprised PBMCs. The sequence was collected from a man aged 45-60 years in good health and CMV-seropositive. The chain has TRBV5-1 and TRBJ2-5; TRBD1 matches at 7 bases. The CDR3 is CASTYRGEETQYF. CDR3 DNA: TGCGCCAGCACTTACAGGGGTGAGGAGACCCAGTACTTC. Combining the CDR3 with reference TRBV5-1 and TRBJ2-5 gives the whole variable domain KAGVTQTPRYLIKTRGQQVTLSCSPISGHRSVSWYQQTPGQGLQFLFEYFSETQRNKGNFPGRFSGRQFSNSRSEMNVSTLELGDSALYLCASTYRGEETQYFGPGTRLLVL.